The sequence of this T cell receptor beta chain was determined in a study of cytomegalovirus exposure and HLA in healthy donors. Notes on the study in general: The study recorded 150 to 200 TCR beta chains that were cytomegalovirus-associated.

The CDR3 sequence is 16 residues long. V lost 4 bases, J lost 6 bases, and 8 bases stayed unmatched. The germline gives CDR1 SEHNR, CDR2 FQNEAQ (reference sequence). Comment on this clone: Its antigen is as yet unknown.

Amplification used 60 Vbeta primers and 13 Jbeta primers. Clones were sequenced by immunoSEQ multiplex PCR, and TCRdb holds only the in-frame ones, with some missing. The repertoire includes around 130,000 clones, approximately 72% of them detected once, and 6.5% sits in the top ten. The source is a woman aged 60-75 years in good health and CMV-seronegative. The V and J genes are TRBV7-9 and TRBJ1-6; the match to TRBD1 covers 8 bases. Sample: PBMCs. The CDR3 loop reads CASSSRTGWRNSPLHF. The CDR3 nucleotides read TGTGCCAGCAGCTCCCGGACAGGGTGGCGTAATTCACCCCTCCACTTT.